The entry below describes one TCR beta chain. The germline CDR1 and CDR2 sequences are SGHTA and FQGNSA. This CDR3 region has 17 residues. Starting material for each TCR library was around 3.5 ug of total RNA. Making cDNA involved eight separate reactions per sample. Two rounds of nested PCR, of about 17 and 10 cycles, were run on TCRalpha and TCRbeta cDNA. TCRdb reprocessed the 5' RACE reads and keeps a single row for each CDR3 protein, giving no DNA. In all, the sample yields approximately 400,000 distinct CDR3 sequences. This record belongs to a study of monozygotic twins with inflammatory bowel disease.

The chain carries TRBV7-2 and TRBJ2-1; TCRdb names TRBD1, which stays unverified in the absence of DNA. Sequences were obtained from blood. The clonotype was recovered from a human donor with ulcerative colitis or Crohn's disease, or a healthy co-twin of an affected twin (not recorded which). CDR3 sequence reads: CASSFPRDSDSYNEQFF. The full variable domain, rest sourced from reference TRBV7-2 and TRBJ2-1, is GAGVSQSPSNKVTEKGKDVELRCDPISGHTALYWYRQSLGQGLEFLIYFQGNSAPDKSGLPSDRFSAERTGGSVSTLTIQRTQQEDSAVYLCASSFPRDSDSYNEQFFGPGTRLTVL.